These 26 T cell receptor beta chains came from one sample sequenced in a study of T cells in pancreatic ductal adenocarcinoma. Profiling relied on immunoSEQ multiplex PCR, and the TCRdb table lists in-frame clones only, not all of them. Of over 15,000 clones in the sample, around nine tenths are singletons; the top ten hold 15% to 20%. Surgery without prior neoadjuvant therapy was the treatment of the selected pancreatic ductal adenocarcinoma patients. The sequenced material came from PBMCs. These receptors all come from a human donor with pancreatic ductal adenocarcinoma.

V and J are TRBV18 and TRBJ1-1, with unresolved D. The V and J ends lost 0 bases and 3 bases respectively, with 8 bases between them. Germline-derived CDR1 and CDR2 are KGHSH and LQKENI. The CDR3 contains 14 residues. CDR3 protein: CASSPPSLDTEAFF. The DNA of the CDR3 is TGTGCCAGCTCACCACCGTCATTGGACACTGAAGCTTTCTTT.

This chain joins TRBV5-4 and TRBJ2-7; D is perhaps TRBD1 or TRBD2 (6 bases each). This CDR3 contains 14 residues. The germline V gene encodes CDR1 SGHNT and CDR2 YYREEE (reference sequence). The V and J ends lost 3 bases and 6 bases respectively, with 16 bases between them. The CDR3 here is CASSSDRWGVEQYF. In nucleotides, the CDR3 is TGTGCCAGCAGCTCGGACAGATGGGGGGTCGAGCAGTACTTC.

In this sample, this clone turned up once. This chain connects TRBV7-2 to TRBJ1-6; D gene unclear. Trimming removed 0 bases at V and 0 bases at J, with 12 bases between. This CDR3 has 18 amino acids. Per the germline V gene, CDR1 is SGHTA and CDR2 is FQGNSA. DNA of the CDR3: TGTGCCAGCAGCTTAGCGGTACTACGAAGCTCCTATAATTCACCCCTCCACTTT. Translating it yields CASSLAVLRSSYNSPLHF.

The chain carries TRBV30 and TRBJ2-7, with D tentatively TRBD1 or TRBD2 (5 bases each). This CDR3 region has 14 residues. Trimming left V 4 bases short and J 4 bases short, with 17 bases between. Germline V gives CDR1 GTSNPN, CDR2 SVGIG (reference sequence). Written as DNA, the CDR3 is TGTGCCTGGAATCCCCGGGACGAGCCTTACGAGCAGTACTTC. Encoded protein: CAWNPRDEPYEQYF.

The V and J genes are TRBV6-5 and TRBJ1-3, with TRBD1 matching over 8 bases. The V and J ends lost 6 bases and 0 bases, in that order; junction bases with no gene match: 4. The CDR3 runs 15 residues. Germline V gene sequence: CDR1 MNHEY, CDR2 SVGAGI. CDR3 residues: CASRTTGDSGNTIYF. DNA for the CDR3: TGTGCCAGCAGGACGACAGGGGACTCTGGAAACACCATATATTTT.

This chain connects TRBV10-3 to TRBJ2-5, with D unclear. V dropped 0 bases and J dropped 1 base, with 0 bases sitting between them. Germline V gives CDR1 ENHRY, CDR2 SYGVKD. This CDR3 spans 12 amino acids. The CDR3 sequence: CAISESQETQYF. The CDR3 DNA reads TGTGCCATCAGTGAGTCCCAAGAGACCCAGTACTTC.

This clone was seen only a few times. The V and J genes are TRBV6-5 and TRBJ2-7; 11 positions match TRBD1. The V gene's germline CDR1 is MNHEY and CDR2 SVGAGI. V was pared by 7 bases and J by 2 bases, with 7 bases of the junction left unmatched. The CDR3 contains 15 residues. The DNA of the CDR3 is TGTGCCAGCACCTTACAGGGACAGGGGGCCTACGAGCAGTACTTC. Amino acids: CASTLQGQGAYEQYF.

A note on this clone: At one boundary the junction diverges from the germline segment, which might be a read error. CDR3 in DNA: TGCGCCAGCAGCCAAGAGGGACAGGGATTATCCTACGAGCAGTACTTC. Residues: CASSQEGQGLSYEQYF. The chain couples TRBV5-4 to TRBJ2-7; 9 nucleotides agree with TRBD1. This CDR3 region has 16 residues. Per germline, CDR1 SGHNT and CDR2 YYREEE (reference sequence).

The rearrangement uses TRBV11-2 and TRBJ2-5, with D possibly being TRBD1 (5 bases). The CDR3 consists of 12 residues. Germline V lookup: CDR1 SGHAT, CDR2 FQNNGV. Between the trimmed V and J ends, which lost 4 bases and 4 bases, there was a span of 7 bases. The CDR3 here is CASSSQGETQYF. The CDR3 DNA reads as TGTGCCAGCAGCTCGCAGGGAGAGACCCAGTACTTC.

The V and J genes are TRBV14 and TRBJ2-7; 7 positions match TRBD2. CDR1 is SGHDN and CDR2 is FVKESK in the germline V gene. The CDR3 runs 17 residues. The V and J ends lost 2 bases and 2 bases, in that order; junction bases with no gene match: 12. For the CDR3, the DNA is TGTGCCAGCAGCCAACCCACGGTCGCGGGAGCCCCCTACGAGCAGTACTTC. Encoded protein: CASSQPTVAGAPYEQYF. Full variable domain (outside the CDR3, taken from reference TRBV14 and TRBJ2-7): EAGVTQFPSHSVIEKGQTVTLRCDPISGHDNLYWYRRVMGKEIKFLLHFVKESKQDESGMPNNRFLAERTGGTYSTLKVQPAELEDSGVYFCASSQPTVAGAPYEQYFGPGTRLTVT.

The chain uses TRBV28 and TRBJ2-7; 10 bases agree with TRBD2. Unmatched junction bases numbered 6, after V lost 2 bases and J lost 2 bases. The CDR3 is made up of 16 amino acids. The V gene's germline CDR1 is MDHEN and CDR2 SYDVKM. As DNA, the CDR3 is TGTGCCAGCAGTTTACGGTCTAGCGGGAGTCCCTACGAGCAGTACTTC. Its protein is CASSLRSSGSPYEQYF.

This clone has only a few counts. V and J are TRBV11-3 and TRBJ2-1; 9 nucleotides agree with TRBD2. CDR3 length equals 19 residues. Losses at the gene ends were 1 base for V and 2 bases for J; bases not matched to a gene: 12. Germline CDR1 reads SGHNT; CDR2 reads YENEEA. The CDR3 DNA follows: TGTGCCAGCAGCTTAGGCACCATCCCGGGACTAGCTGCCTACAATGAGCAGTTCTTC. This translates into CASSLGTIPGLAAYNEQFF.

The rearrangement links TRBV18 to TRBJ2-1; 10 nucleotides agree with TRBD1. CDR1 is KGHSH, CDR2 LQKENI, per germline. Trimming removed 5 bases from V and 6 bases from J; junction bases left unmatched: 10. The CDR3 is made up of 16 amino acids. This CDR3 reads CASSTRQGALANEQFF. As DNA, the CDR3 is TGTGCCAGCTCAACTCGACAGGGGGCGCTGGCCAATGAGCAGTTCTTC.

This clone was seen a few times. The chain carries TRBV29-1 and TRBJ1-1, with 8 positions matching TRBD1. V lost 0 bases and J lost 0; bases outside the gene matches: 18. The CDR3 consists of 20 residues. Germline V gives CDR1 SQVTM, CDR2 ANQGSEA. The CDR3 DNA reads TGCAGCGTTGAAGATCTTCCCCTCAGGGGGCGGTGGAACATGAACACTGAAGCTTTCTTT. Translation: CSVEDLPLRGRWNMNTEAFF.

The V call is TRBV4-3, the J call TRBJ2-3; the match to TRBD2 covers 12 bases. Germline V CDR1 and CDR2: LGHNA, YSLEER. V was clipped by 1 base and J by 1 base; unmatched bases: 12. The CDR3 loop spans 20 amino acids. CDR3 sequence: CASSQGPLAGGRLGTDTQYF. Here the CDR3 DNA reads TGCGCCAGCAGCCAAGGCCCTCTAGCGGGAGGGCGGTTAGGCACAGATACGCAGTATTTT.

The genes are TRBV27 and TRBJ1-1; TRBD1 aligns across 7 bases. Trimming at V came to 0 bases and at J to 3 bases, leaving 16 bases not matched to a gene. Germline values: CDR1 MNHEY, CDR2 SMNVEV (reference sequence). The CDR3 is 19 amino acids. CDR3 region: CASSLSMGDSPLGDTEAFF. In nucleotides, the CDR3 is TGTGCCAGCAGTTTATCGATGGGGGACAGCCCCCTCGGTGACACTGAAGCTTTCTTT.

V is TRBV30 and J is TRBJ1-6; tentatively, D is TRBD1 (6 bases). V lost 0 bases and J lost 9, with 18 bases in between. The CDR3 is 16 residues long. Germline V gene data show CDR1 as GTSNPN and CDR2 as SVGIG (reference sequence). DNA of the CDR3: TGTGCCTGGAGTGTGGTTATCGGCAGGGGAGGTTCACCCCTCCACTTT. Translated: CAWSVVIGRGGSPLHF. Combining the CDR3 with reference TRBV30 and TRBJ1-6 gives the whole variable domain SQTIHQWPATLVQPVGSPLSLECTVEGTSNPNLYWYRQAAGRGLQLLFYSVGIGQISSEVPQNLSASRPQDRQFILSSKKLLLSDSGFYLCAWSVVIGRGGSPLHFGNGTRLTVT.

DNA for the CDR3: TGCGCCAGCAGCTTGGGTCAGGGAGACGAAAAACTGTTTTTT. It is translated as CASSLGQGDEKLFF. The chain employs TRBV5-1 and TRBJ1-4, with D perhaps TRBD1 (5 bases). The V gene's germline CDR1 is SGHRS and CDR2 YFSETQ. Between the trimmed V and J ends, which lost 0 bases and 8 bases, there was a span of 11 bases. The CDR3 contains 14 residues.

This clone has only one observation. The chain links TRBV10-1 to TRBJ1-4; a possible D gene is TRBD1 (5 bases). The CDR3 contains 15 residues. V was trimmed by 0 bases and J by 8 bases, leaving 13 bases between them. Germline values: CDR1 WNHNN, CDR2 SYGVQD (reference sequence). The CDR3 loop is CASSESNGHGEKLFF. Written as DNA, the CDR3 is TGCGCCAGCAGTGAGTCGAATGGACATGGGGAAAAACTGTTTTTT.

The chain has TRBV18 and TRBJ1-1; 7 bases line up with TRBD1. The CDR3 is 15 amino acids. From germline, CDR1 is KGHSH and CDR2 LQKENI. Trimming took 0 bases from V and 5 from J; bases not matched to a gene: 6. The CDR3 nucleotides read TGTGCCAGCTCACCACCTACAGGGGCGCAAACTGAAGCTTTCTTT. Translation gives CASSPPTGAQTEAFF. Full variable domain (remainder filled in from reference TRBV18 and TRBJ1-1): NAGVMQNPRHLVRRRGQEARLRCSPMKGHSHVYWYRQLPEEGLKFMVYLQKENIIDESGMPKERFSAEFPKEGPSILRIQQVVRGDSAAYFCASSPPTGAQTEAFFGQGTRLTVV.

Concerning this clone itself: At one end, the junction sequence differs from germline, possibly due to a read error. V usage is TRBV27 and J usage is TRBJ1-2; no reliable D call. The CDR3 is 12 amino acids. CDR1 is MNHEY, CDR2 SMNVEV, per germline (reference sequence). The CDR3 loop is CASSHASGAVFF. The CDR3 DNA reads TGTGCCAGCAGCCATGCTTCGGGCGCGGTGTTTTTC.

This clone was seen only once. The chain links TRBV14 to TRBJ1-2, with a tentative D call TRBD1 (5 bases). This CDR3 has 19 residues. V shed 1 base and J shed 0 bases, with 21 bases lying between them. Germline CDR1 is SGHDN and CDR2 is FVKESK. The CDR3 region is CASSQVQGDAQLANYGYTF. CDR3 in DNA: TGTGCCAGCAGCCAAGTCCAAGGGGACGCCCAACTAGCTAACTATGGCTACACCTTC.

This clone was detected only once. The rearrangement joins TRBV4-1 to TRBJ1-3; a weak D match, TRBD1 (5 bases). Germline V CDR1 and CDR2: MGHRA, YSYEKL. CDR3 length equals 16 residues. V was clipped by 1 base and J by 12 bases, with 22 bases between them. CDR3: CASSQAPVPRGEIIYF. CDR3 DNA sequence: TGCGCCAGCAGCCAAGCCCCCGTACCTCGGGGGGAAATCATATATTTT.

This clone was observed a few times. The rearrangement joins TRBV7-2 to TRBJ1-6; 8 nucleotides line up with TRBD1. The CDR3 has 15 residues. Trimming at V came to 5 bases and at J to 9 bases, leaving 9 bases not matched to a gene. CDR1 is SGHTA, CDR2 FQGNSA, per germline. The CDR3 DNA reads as TGTGCCAGCAGCGCTTTCCAGGGGGCTCGTTCACCCCTCCACTTT. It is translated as CASSAFQGARSPLHF.

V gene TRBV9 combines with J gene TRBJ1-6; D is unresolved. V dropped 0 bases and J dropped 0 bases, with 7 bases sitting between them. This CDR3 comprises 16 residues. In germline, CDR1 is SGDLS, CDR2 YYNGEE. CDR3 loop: CASSVGDPSYNSPLHF. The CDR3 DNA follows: TGTGCCAGCAGCGTAGGCGACCCCTCCTATAATTCACCCCTCCACTTT.

The DNA of the CDR3 is TGTGCCAGCAGCCCCACCGGGACAGCTCTATACAATGAGCAGTTCTTC. Translation gives CASSPTGTALYNEQFF. The rearrangement links TRBV7-7 to TRBJ2-1; 7 bases agree with TRBD1. From germline, CDR1 is SSHAT and CDR2 FNYEAQ (reference sequence). Unmatched junction bases numbered 11, after V lost 5 bases and J lost 4 bases. This CDR3 comprises 16 residues.